This entry concerns a single T cell receptor (beta chain). Its antigen is undetermined. 5' RACE with UMI labels generated the TRB cDNA libraries. TCRdb re-called the 5' RACE reads and gives one entry per CDR3 protein, without DNA. This sample's table has roughly 110,000 distinct CDR3 sequences. This entry is derived from a study of CXCR3-negative and CXCR3-positive naive CD8 T cells. Study-wide results and caveats: Hydrophobicity was higher for TRB CDR3s found in CXCR3-positive naive cells than in CXCR3-negative naive cells. Comparably high diversity was seen in both naive subsets, and much lower diversity in memory CD8+ cells. Naive CXCR3-positive and CXCR3-negative cells shared TRBV-TRBJ usage; memory cells diverged.

The CDR3 length is 14 residues. Germline V lookup: CDR1 MNHEY, CDR2 SMNVEV (reference sequence). The sequenced sample consisted of naive CXCR3+ CD8+ T cells from blood. Subset indicated: CD45RO-CCR7+CD27+CD95- naive CD8+ T cells expressing CXCR3 (TNR3+). This sequence joins TRBV27 and TRBJ2-7; TCRdb proposes TRBD1, but this gene call is untestable without DNA. The sequence was obtained from a human donor in good health. Some clones in this sample may be carry-over from other donors' samples. The CDR3 loop reads CASSPGTVGSKQYF.